The T cell receptor (beta chain) under discussion was sequenced for a study of post-analysis software for immune sequencing data. Looking at the study overall: Patients with relapsing-remitting, secondary progressive and progressive-relapsing multiple sclerosis courses were all represented.

This clonotype was recorded only once. Its target is not known. Prepared TCR beta cDNA libraries contained unique molecular identifiers. TCRdb re-called the PCR reads with MiXCR, one entry per CDR3 protein. The sample lists 350,000 to 450,000 distinct CDR3 sequences; 30% to 40% were seen once. Study findings and constraints: Included in a set of a handful of TRBV segments more frequent in patients than controls were TRBV5-6, TRBV5-1 and TRBV20-1.

Germline values: CDR1 SGHRS, CDR2 YFSETQ. This CDR3 region has 14 residues. The ends lost 7 bases at V and 2 bases at J; junction bases unmatched: 4. This chain uses TRBV5-1 with TRBJ2-3, with 10 positions matching TRBD1. The receptor was derived from a girl aged 2-9 years with multiple sclerosis. Material for sequencing was blood. In DNA form, the CDR3 reads TGCGCCAGCCAGACAGGGGGCCTCACAGATACGCAGTATTTT. As protein: CASQTGGLTDTQYF.